This T cell receptor (beta chain) was identified in a study of T cell repertoires in cytomegalovirus infection (dated by TCRdb to 2018 to 2020). Some background on the complete study: Because public TCR beta signatures pointed to carriage of CMV infection together with the matching HLA type, the HLA type of each donor mattered for the analysis. Beyond this particular receptor, the publication reports: The ex vivo response was dominated by HLA-C-restricted CMV-specific TCR beta clonotypes, which also provided the single most frequent clonotype in two of eight donors. Cumulative frequency of public TCR beta family members discriminated carriers of CMV infection plus the relevant HLA type in this cohort and an independent roughly 350-donor cohort.

This clonotype was counted ten times or more. It lacks a known antigen. Base qualities are not provided; no much larger clone lies one nucleotide away. Between the V and J ends, shortened by 3 bases and 1 base respectively, the junction contains 6 bases. The germline V gene supplies CDR1 SGHTA and CDR2 FQGNSA. The CDR3 covers 13 residues, taking in both the cysteine and the phenylalanine. The kept DNA is CDR3 alone, 39 bases in frame from the first base. Sequencing was performed on an Illumina HiSeq 1500. The public reads were reanalyzed by TCRdb: fastp trimming at Q25, MiXCR alignment, in-frame beta chains only. Identical CDR3 protein sequences are pooled into one entry, listed with their most common genes and DNA. For this sample there are about 490,000 distinct CDR3 sequences; around a quarter appear just once. In total, the top ten clones hold about 12% of the sample.

The origin of this receptor is a human donor in good health (CMV status not recorded). Some clones in this sample may be carry-over from other donors' samples. The sample taken for sequencing was PBMCs. The chain is assembled from TRBV7-2 and TRBJ1-1; a weak D assignment points to TRBD1 (5 bases agree). The DNA is TGTGCCAGCAGCTTCCAGGGGAACACTGAAGCTTTCTTT. The translation is CASSFQGNTEAFF.